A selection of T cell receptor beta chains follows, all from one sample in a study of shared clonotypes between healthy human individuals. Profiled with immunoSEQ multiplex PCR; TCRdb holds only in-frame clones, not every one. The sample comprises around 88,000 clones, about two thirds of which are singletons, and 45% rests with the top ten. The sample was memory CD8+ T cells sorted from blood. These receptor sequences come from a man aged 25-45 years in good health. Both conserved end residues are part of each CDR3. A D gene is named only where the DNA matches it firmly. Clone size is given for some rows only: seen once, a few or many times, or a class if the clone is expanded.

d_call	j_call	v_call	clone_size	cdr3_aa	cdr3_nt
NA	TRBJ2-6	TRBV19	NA	CASSQITGSGANVLTF	TGTGCCAGTAGTCAAATTACAGGGTCTGGGGCCAACGTCCTGACTTTC
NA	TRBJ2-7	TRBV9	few	CASSALGTPSTLYEQYF	TGTGCCAGCAGCGCACTCGGGACACCCTCTACCCTGTACGAGCAGTACTTC
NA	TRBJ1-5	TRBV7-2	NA	CASSLVFSPGGQPQHF	TGTGCCAGCAGCTTAGTTTTCTCCCCCGGGGGTCAGCCCCAGCATTTT
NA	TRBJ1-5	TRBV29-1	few	CSVAGQSGNQPQHF	TGCAGCGTTGCCGGTCAGAGTGGCAATCAGCCCCAGCATTTT
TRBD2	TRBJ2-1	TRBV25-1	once	CASSGTSGRSDEQFF	TGTGCCAGCAGTGGGACTAGCGGGAGGAGCGATGAGCAGTTCTTC
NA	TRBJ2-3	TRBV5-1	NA	CASSLISDTQYF	TGCGCCAGCAGCTTGATTTCAGATACGCAGTATTTT
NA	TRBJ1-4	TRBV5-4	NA	CASSRGVGEEKLFF	TGTGCCAGCAGCAGAGGGGTTGGTGAAGAAAAACTGTTTTTT
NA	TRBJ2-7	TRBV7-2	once	CASSPRDISYEQYF	TGTGCCAGCAGCCCAAGAGATATTTCCTACGAGCAGTACTTC
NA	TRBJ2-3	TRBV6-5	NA	CASSLGLLSTDTQYF	TGTGCCAGCAGTTTGGGCTTACTTAGCACAGATACGCAGTATTTT
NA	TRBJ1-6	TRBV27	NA	CASGLFSPLHF	TGTGCCAGCGGCCTGTTTTCACCCCTCCACTTT